This TCR beta chain is from a study of response to subunit inactivated influenza vaccine. Study-wide results and limits: It was suggested by the authors that few new T cells are recruited by each seasonal influenza vaccination.

TCRdb re-called the RT-PCR reads with MiXCR, one entry per CDR3 protein. In the table there are 550,000 to 650,000 distinct CDR3 sequences, approximately 10% of which are singletons. Germline lookup yields CDR1 SQVTM and CDR2 ANQGSEA. CDR3 size: 13 residues. With 7 bases removed from V and 1 base from J, the gap between germline ends came to 13 bases. This clonotype was seen a few times. What it binds is not known. The chain recombines TRBV29-1 with TRBJ2-5; tentative D call: TRBD1 (6 bases). Specimen: PBMCs from blood, collected on the day of vaccination. The source of this sequence is a man in his fifties who received an inactivated influenza vaccine. The CDR3 reads CSGRKDSQETQYF. As DNA, the CDR3 is TGCAGCGGCCGAAAGGACAGCCAAGAGACCCAGTACTTC.